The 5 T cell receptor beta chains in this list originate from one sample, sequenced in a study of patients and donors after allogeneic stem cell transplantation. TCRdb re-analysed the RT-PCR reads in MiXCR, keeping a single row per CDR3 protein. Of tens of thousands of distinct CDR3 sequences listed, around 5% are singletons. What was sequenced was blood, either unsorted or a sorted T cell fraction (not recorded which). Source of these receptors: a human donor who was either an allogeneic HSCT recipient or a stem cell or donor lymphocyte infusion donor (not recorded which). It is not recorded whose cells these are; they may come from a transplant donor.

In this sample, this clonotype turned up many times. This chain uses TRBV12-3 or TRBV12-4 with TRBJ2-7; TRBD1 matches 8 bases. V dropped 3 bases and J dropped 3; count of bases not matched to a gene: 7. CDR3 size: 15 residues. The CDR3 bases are TGTGCCAGCAGTTTTGTGTCCGGGACAGGCTACGAGCAGTACTTC. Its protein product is CASSFVSGTGYEQYF.

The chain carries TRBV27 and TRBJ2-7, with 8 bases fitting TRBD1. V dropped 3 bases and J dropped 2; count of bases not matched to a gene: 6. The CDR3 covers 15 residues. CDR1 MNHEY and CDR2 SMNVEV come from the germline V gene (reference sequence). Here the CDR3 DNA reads TGTGCCAGCAGTTTCGACGGGACAGGAACCTACGAGCAGTACTTC. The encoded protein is CASSFDGTGTYEQYF.

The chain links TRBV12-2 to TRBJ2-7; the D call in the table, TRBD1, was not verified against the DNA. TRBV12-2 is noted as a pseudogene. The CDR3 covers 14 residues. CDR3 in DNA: TGTGCAAGTCGCTTCCGGATCCCCGGGGAAGAGCAGTACTTC. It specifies CASRFRIPGEEQYF.

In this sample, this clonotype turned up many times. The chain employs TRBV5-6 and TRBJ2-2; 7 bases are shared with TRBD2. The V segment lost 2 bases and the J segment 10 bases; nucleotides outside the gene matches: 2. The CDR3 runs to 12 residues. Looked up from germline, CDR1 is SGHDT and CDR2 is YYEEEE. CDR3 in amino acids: CASSLGREELFF. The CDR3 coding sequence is TGTGCCAGCAGCTTAGGGAGGGAGGAGCTGTTTTTT. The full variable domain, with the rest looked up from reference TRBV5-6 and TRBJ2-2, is DAGVTQSPTHLIKTRGQQVTLRCSPKSGHDTVSWYQQALGQGPQFIFQYYEEEERQRGNFPDRFSGHQFPNYSSELNVNALLLGDSALYLCASSLGREELFFGEGSRLTVL.

CDR3 region: CASSPTQGRSGNTIYF. The DNA for the CDR3 is TGTGCCAGCAGCCCTACACAGGGCCGCTCTGGAAACACCATATATTTT. The chain uses TRBV4-2 and TRBJ1-3; weak D call: TRBD1 (6 bases). V lost 4 bases to trimming and J lost 0 bases, with 13 bases between them. The CDR3 covers 16 residues. Germline CDR1 and CDR2: LGHNA and YNFKEQ.